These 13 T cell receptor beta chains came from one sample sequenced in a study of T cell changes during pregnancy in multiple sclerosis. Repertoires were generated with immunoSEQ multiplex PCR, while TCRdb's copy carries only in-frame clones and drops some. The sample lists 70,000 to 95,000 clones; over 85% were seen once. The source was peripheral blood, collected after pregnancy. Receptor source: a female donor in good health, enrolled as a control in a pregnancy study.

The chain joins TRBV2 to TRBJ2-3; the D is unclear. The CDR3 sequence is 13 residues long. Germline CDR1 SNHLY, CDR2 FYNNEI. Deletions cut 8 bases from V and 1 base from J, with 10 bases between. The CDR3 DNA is TGTGCCAGCCCGGCCGGAGGCACAGATACGCAGTATTTT. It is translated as CASPAGGTDTQYF.

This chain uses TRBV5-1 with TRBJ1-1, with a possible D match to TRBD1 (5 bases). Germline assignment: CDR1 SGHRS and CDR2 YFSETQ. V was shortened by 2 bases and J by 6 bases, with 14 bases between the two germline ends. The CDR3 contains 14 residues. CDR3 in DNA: TGCGCCAGCAGCTTCCCCCATAGGGGCGCTGAAGCTTTCTTT. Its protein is CASSFPHRGAEAFF. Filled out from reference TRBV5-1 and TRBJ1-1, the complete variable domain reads KAGVTQTPRYLIKTRGQQVTLSCSPISGHRSVSWYQQTPGQGLQFLFEYFSETQRNKGNFPGRFSGRQFSNSRSEMNVSTLELGDSALYLCASSFPHRGAEAFFGQGTRLTVV.

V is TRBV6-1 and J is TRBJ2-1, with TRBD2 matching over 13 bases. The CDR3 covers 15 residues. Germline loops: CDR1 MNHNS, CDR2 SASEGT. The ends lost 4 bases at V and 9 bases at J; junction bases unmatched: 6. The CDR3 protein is CASSATSGRVTEQFF. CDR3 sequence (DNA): TGTGCCAGCAGTGCCACTAGCGGGAGGGTAACTGAGCAGTTCTTC.

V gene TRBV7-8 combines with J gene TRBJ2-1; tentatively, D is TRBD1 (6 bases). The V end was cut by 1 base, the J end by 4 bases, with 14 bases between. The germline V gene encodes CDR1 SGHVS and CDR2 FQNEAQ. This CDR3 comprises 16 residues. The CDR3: CASSLEGGTTYNEQFF. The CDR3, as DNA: TGTGCCAGCAGCTTAGAAGGGGGAACTACTTACAATGAGCAGTTCTTC.

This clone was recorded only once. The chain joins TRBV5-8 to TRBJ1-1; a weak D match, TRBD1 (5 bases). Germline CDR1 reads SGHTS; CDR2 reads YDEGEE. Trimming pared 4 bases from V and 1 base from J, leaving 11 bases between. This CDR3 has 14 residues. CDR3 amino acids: CASSISGANTEAFF. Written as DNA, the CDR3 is TGTGCCAGCAGCATTAGTGGGGCGAACACTGAAGCTTTCTTT.

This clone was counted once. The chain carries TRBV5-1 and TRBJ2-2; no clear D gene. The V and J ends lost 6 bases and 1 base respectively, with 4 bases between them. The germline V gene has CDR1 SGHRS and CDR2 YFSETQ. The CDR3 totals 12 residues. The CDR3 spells CASNRNTGELFF. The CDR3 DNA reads TGCGCCAGCAACAGGAACACCGGGGAGCTGTTTTTT.

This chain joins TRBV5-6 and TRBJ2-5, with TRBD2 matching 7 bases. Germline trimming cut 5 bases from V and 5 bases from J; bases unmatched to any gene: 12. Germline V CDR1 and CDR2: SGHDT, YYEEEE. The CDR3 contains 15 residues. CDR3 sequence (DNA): TGTGCCAGCAGGTCCCTCGAGGGGAGGGAGGAGACCCAGTACTTC. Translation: CASRSLEGREETQYF.

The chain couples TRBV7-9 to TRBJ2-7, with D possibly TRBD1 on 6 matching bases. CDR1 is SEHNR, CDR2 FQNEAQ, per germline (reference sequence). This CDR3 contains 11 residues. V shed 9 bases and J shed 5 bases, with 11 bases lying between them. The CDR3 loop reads CARLGAHEQYF. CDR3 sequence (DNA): TGTGCCAGGCTGGGGGCCCACGAGCAGTACTTC.

DNA for the CDR3: TGTGCCAGCCGCCTCCCCGACAGGGGGGCTGATGAGCAGTTCTTC. This translates into CASRLPDRGADEQFF. The chain combines TRBV6-6 with TRBJ2-1, with 9 bases lining up with TRBD1. There are 15 residues in the CDR3. J lost 8 bases, V lost 8 bases, and 13 bases had no gene match. CDR1 is MNHNY, CDR2 SVGAGI, per germline (reference sequence).

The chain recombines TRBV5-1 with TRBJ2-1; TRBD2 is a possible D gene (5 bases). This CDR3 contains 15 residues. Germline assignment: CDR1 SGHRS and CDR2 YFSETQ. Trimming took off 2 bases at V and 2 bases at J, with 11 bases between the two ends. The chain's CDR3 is CASSLAENPYNEQFF. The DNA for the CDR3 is TGCGCCAGCAGCTTAGCGGAGAACCCCTACAATGAGCAGTTCTTC.

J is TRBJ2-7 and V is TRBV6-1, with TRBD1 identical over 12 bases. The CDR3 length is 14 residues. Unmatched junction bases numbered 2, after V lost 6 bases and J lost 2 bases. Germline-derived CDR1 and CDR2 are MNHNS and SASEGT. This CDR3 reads CASRGTGGPYEQYF. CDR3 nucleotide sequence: TGTGCCAGCAGGGGGACAGGGGGCCCCTACGAGCAGTACTTC.

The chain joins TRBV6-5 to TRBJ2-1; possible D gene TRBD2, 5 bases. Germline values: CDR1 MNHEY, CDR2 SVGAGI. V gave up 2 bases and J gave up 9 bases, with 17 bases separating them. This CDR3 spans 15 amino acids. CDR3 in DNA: TGTGCCAGCAGTTACGGGGTGGGAGAGGGTGTTGAGCAGTTCTTC. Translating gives CASSYGVGEGVEQFF.

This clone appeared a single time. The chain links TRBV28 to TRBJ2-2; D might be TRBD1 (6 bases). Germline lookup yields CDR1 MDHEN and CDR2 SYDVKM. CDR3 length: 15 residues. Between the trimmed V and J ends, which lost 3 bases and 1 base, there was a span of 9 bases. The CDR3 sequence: CASSLRTVNTGELFF. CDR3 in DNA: TGTGCCAGCAGTTTGCGGACAGTGAACACCGGGGAGCTGTTTTTT.